The 30 T cell receptor beta chains below were found in one sample sequenced in a study of blood T cells in healthy people across ages. A second PCR, run for roughly 6 to 11 cycles, used a sample-barcoded 5' primer plus a J-beta primer mix. Each CDR3 protein is one row after TCRdb ran MiXCR on the 5' RACE reads. The table has 780,000 or so distinct CDR3 sequences, 20% to 30% seen once. These data were likewise used in another study, on T cells of mothers and their children.

Sequenced: blood. The source is a boy aged 10-17 years in good health.

The chain recombines TRBV7-3 with TRBJ2-3; 7 bases map to TRBD2. The V gene's germline CDR1 is SGHTA and CDR2 FQGTGA. This CDR3 is 15 amino acids long. V trimming: 5 bases; J trimming: 4 bases; junction bases outside the gene matches: 9. The CDR3 coding sequence is TGTGCCAGCAGCCCGGGGGGTCGGGAACCAGATACGCAGTATTTT. Translating it yields CASSPGGREPDTQYF.

The chain links TRBV28 to TRBJ2-5, with 9 bases that match TRBD2. The length of the CDR3 is 17 residues. V was clipped by 2 bases and J by 1 base; unmatched bases: 8. The germline CDR1 and CDR2 sequences are MDHEN and SYDVKM. The CDR3 DNA reads TGTGCCAGCAGTTTACTCCAGGCTAGCGGGGCCCAAGAGACCCAGTACTTC. It yields the protein CASSLLQASGAQETQYF.

This clonotype was counted between two and nine times. The rearrangement uses TRBV25-1 and TRBJ2-7; 7 bases are shared with TRBD2. CDR1 is MGHDK, CDR2 SYGVNS, per germline. CDR3 length: 12 amino acids. The junction had 6 bases not matched to a gene; V was cut back by 7 bases and J by 6 bases. The CDR3 DNA reads as TGTGCCAGCACCACGGGGAGGGCCGAGCAGTACTTC. Amino acid sequence: CASTTGRAEQYF.

V usage is TRBV15 and J usage is TRBJ1-1; no firm D call. The CDR3 has 17 amino acids. Trimming stripped 2 bases from V and 0 bases from J, with 16 bases between. Looked up from germline, CDR1 is LNHNV and CDR2 is YYDKDF (reference sequence). The DNA for the CDR3 is TGTGCCACCAGCAGAATGGTACAGCTATTAATGAACACTGAAGCTTTCTTT. The encoded protein is CATSRMVQLLMNTEAFF.

This chain connects TRBV15 to TRBJ2-1; 9 positions match TRBD2. The trim removed 1 base at V and 8 bases at J, leaving 9 bases unmatched. Germline CDR1 is LNHNV and CDR2 is YYDKDF (reference sequence). The CDR3 sequence is 16 residues long. The CDR3 nucleotides are TGTGCCACCAGCAGAGCAGTAATAGCGGGAGTGGATGAGCAGTTCTTC. It is translated as CATSRAVIAGVDEQFF.

The chain links TRBV29-1 to TRBJ1-1; D unclear. CDR1 is SQVTM, CDR2 ANQGSEA, per germline. The V gene lost 2 bases and the J gene lost 5 bases, with 6 bases spanning the gap. The CDR3 is 11 residues long. CDR3 amino acids: CSVEPRTEAFF. The CDR3 region has the DNA TGCAGCGTTGAACCCCGGACTGAAGCTTTCTTT. Looking up the rest from reference TRBV29-1 and TRBJ1-1 gives the full variable domain: SAVISQKPSRDICQRGTSLTIQCQVDSQVTMMFWYRQQPGQSLTLIATANQGSEATYESGFVIDKFPISRPNLTFSTLTVSNMSPEDSSIYLCSVEPRTEAFFGQGTRLTVV.

About this clonotype: A read error may account for a junction end that differs from germline. V gene TRBV5-1 combines with J gene TRBJ1-4; no reliable D call. Looked up from germline, CDR1 is SGHRS and CDR2 is YFSETQ. The CDR3 runs to 16 residues. The CDR3 loop reads CASSLAGSRTNEKLFF. For the CDR3, the DNA is TGCGCCAGCAGCTTGGCCGGGAGTCGGACTAATGAGAAACTGTTTTTT.

This chain joins TRBV27 and TRBJ2-3, with 9 bases identical to TRBD1. The CDR3 sequence is 16 residues long. Germline V CDR1 and CDR2: MNHEY, SMNVEV (reference sequence). Trimming at V came to 4 bases and at J to 1 base, leaving 6 bases not matched to a gene. The CDR3 coding sequence is TGTGCCAGCAGTTCTCAACAGGGGGCGGGCACAGATACGCAGTATTTT. Protein product: CASSSQQGAGTDTQYF.

V is TRBV18 and J is TRBJ2-3; D not certain. The ends were cut back, 8 bases at V and 6 bases at J, with 15 bases in the middle. Germline-derived CDR1 and CDR2 are KGHSH and LQKENI. CDR3 size: 13 residues. CDR3 loop: CASQIVATDTQYF. The CDR3, as DNA: TGTGCCAGCCAGATCGTAGCAACCGATACGCAGTATTTT. The whole variable domain, filled in from reference TRBV18 and TRBJ2-3, reads NAGVMQNPRHLVRRRGQEARLRCSPMKGHSHVYWYRQLPEEGLKFMVYLQKENIIDESGMPKERFSAEFPKEGPSILRIQQVVRGDSAAYFCASQIVATDTQYFGPGTRLTVL.

V gene TRBV20-1 combines with J gene TRBJ1-2; 8 bases are a match to TRBD1. Trimming at V came to 0 bases and at J to 8 bases, leaving 11 bases not matched to a gene. The germline V gene encodes CDR1 DFQATT and CDR2 SNEGSKA (reference sequence). CDR3 length: 15 residues. CDR3 sequence (DNA): TGCAGTGCTAGAGAGGACAGGGTTGGGTCGAAAGGCTACACCTTC. This gives the protein CSAREDRVGSKGYTF.

The rearrangement joins TRBV6-2 or TRBV6-3 to TRBJ2-6; 8 bases are shared with TRBD1. Per the germline V gene, CDR1 is MNHEY and CDR2 is SVGEGT. The V segment lost 7 bases and the J segment 0 bases; nucleotides outside the gene matches: 5. The CDR3 extends over 16 amino acids. This CDR3 is CASNPTGDSGANVLTF. CDR3 DNA: TGTGCCAGCAATCCGACAGGGGACTCTGGGGCCAACGTCCTGACTTTC.

This clonotype has a handful of counts. The chain joins TRBV2 to TRBJ1-4; weak D call: TRBD1 (5 bases). From germline, CDR1 is SNHLY and CDR2 FYNNEI. Between the trimmed V and J ends, which lost 4 bases and 4 bases, there was a span of 10 bases. CDR3 length: 14 amino acids. The CDR3 region is CASSGDLVNEKLFF. The CDR3 bases are TGTGCCAGCAGTGGGGACCTTGTTAATGAAAAACTGTTTTTT.

The chain recombines TRBV10-3 with TRBJ1-2, with 10 positions matching TRBD1. V lost 6 bases, J lost 3 bases, and 1 base stayed unmatched. Per germline, CDR1 ENHRY and CDR2 SYGVKD. The CDR3 consists of 13 residues. CDR3 amino acids: CAIRGTGDYGYTF. The CDR3 DNA is TGTGCCATCAGGGGGACAGGGGACTATGGCTACACCTTC.

On this clonotype: At one end, the junction sequence differs from germline, possibly due to a read error. This rearrangement joins TRBV4-2 to TRBJ2-3, with a tentative D call TRBD1 (6 bases). This CDR3 spans 17 amino acids. Per germline, CDR1 LGHNA and CDR2 YNFKEQ. DNA for the CDR3: TGTGCCAGCAGCCAAGGCCTTTCGGCAGGGCGGACAGATACGCAGTACTTT. As protein: CASSQGLSAGRTDTQYF.

This clonotype has a handful of counts. This chain connects TRBV28 to TRBJ2-3; D might be TRBD1 or TRBD2, each matching 6 bases. Trimming left V 5 bases short and J 5 bases short, with 17 bases between. Germline V gene data show CDR1 as MDHEN and CDR2 as SYDVKM. CDR3 length: 15 residues. CDR3: CASSPGAEGEDTQYF. The CDR3 nucleotides read TGTGCCAGCAGTCCTGGGGCGGAGGGGGAAGATACGCAGTATTTT.

The CDR3, as DNA: TGTGCCAGCTCACCAGATTCCATCGGACAGCAACAGTACTTC. Its translation is CASSPDSIGQQQYF. This chain connects TRBV18 to TRBJ2-4, with D perhaps matching TRBD1 (6 bases). Between the trimmed V and J ends, which lost 2 bases and 13 bases, there was a span of 18 bases. In germline, CDR1 is KGHSH, CDR2 LQKENI. The length of the CDR3 is 14 residues.

This clonotype turned up a few times. V gene TRBV7-9 combines with J gene TRBJ1-1; D call uncertain. Between the trimmed V and J ends, which lost 6 bases and 0 bases, there was a span of 14 bases. There are 15 residues in the CDR3. The germline V gene has CDR1 SEHNR and CDR2 FQNEAQ (reference sequence). CDR3 coding DNA: TGTGCCAGCAGTCGAGGACGGGAAATGAACACTGAAGCTTTCTTT. It translates to CASSRGREMNTEAFF.

The V gene is TRBV14, the J gene TRBJ1-2; 9 nucleotides match TRBD1. CDR1 is SGHDN, CDR2 FVKESK, per germline. This CDR3 comprises 16 residues. Germline trimming cut 0 bases from V and 4 bases from J; bases unmatched to any gene: 6. CDR3 in amino acids: CASSQDYPDRGYGYTF. In DNA form, the CDR3 reads TGTGCCAGCAGCCAAGATTACCCGGACAGGGGCTATGGCTACACCTTC.

This chain connects TRBV5-5 to TRBJ2-7; D is possibly TRBD1 (6 bases). V was clipped by 3 bases and J by 6 bases, with 10 bases between them. The germline V gene encodes CDR1 SGHKS and CDR2 YYEKEE (reference sequence). The CDR3 is 12 residues long. Here the CDR3 DNA reads TGTGCCAGCAGCTCTGGACAGAGCGAGCAGTACTTC. Its translation is CASSSGQSEQYF. Full variable domain (outside the CDR3, taken from reference TRBV5-5 and TRBJ2-7): DAGVTQSPTHLIKTRGQQVTLRCSPISGHKSVSWYQQVLGQGPQFIFQYYEKEERGRGNFPDRFSARQFPNYSSELNVNALLLGDSALYLCASSSGQSEQYFGPGTRLTVT.

The chain joins TRBV12-3 or TRBV12-4 to TRBJ1-2; 7 bases are a match to TRBD1. The J segment lost 1 base and the V segment lost 3 bases, leaving 8 bases of the junction unmatched. The CDR3 is 16 residues long. The CDR3 protein is CASSLAGGLGNYGYTF. The CDR3 nucleotides read TGTGCCAGCAGTTTGGCAGGGGGTTTGGGTAACTATGGCTACACCTTC.

There are a few counts of this clonotype. V is TRBV7-2 and J is TRBJ2-1; 7 positions match TRBD2. J gave up 6 bases and V 3 bases, and 8 bases lay outside the gene matches. The length of the CDR3 is 15 residues. The germline V gene has CDR1 SGHTA and CDR2 FQGNSA. CDR3 sequence reads: CASSFFGGTANEQFF. For the CDR3, the DNA is TGTGCCAGCAGCTTTTTCGGGGGGACCGCCAATGAGCAGTTCTTC.

This clonotype has only a few counts. The chain combines TRBV27 with TRBJ1-6, with 7 nucleotides matching TRBD1. The CDR3 spans 14 residues. Germline assignment: CDR1 MNHEY and CDR2 SMNVEV (reference sequence). J lost 5 bases, V lost 5 bases, and 3 bases had no gene match. This CDR3 is CASSGQANNSPLHF. The CDR3 DNA reads TGTGCCAGCAGTGGACAGGCGAATAATTCACCCCTCCACTTT.

The rearrangement joins TRBV2 to TRBJ1-1, with D unresolved. V was pared by 0 bases and J by 1 base, with 27 bases between. CDR1 SNHLY and CDR2 FYNNEI come from the germline V gene. The CDR3 sequence is 21 residues long. The CDR3 region has the DNA TGTGCCAGCAGTGAAGCTCACTCATACAGTCAGGACGGCAGAGAGAACACTGAAGCTTTCTTT. Amino acid sequence: CASSEAHSYSQDGRENTEAFF.

The chain is built from TRBV4-1 and TRBJ2-5, with 8 bases identical to TRBD2. The end of the DNA is better explained by TRBJ2-1, so the J call may be wrong. The CDR3 is 16 amino acids. CDR1 and CDR2 (germline): MGHRA, YSYEKL. The CDR3 DNA reads as TGCGCCAGCAGCCAAGAGAGGGCAGCGGGAGTGAATGAGCAGTTCTTC. It translates to CASSQERAAGVNEQFF.

This clonotype was picked up one time. The gene calls are TRBV5-1 and TRBJ2-1; D call uncertain. This CDR3 has 16 amino acids. Germline assignment: CDR1 SGHRS and CDR2 YFSETQ. Trimming cost V 3 bases and J 5 bases, with 18 bases left between them. CDR3 sequence: CASSSNSGAEHNEQFF. The CDR3 coding sequence is TGCGCCAGCAGCTCCAATTCGGGTGCGGAGCACAATGAGCAGTTCTTC.

At least ten counts were recorded for this clonotype. This rearrangement joins TRBV5-6 to TRBJ2-4; perhaps TRBD1 as D (5 bases). CDR1 is SGHDT and CDR2 is YYEEEE in the germline V gene. The CDR3 length is 17 residues. V lost 4 bases, J lost 2 bases, and 19 bases lay in between. The CDR3 nucleotides are TGTGCCAGCAGCCGGAGACAGACCGATTCTACCAAAAACATTCAGTACTTC. It codes for CASSRRQTDSTKNIQYF.

The genes are TRBV7-2 and TRBJ1-1; tentative D call: TRBD1 (6 bases). V was trimmed by 5 bases and J by 10 bases, leaving 23 bases between them. Looked up from germline, CDR1 is SGHTA and CDR2 is FQGNSA. The CDR3 contains 15 residues. The CDR3 protein is CASSLPGGQRRRAFF. CDR3 bases: TGTGCCAGCAGCCTCCCCGGGGGGCAGCGACGGCGAGCTTTCTTT.

On this clonotype: One junction end disagrees with the germline gene, perhaps due to a read error. The J gene is TRBJ2-5, the V gene TRBV7-7; 8 positions agree with TRBD1. This CDR3 has 14 amino acids. Looked up from germline, CDR1 is SSHAT and CDR2 is FNYEAQ (reference sequence). CDR3 coding DNA: TGTGCTAGCAGCAAGACAGGGGTGGGGGAGACCCAGTACTTC. Encoded protein: CASSKTGVGETQYF.

This clonotype was observed a handful of times. The chain joins TRBV7-9 to TRBJ2-7; 9 nucleotides match TRBD2. The CDR3 is 14 residues long. In germline, CDR1 is SEHNR, CDR2 FQNEAQ (reference sequence). The junction had 5 bases not matched to a gene; V was cut back by 8 bases and J by 0 bases. The CDR3 coding sequence is TGTGCCAGCCAGAGTAGCGGGAGCTCCTACGAGCAGTACTTC. Encoded protein: CASQSSGSSYEQYF.

This clonotype has only a few counts. The CDR3 spells CASSEGWESRGETQYF. As DNA, the CDR3 is TGTGCCAGCAGTGAAGGTTGGGAATCGAGAGGGGAGACCCAGTACTTC. The chain carries TRBV2 and TRBJ2-5; TRBD2 is a possible D gene (5 bases). Germline V gene sequence: CDR1 SNHLY, CDR2 FYNNEI. Trimming stripped 1 base from V and 5 bases from J, with 17 bases between. The length of the CDR3 is 16 residues.